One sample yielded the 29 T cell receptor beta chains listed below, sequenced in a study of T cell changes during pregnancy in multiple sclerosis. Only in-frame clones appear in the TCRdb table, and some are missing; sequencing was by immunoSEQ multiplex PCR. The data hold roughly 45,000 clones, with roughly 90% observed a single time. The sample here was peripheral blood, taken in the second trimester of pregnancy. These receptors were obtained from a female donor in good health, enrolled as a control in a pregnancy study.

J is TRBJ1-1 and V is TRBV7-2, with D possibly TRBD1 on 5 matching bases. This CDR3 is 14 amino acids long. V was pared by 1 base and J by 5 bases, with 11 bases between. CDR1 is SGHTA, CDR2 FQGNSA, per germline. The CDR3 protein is CASSLDSGGTEAFF. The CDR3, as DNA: TGTGCCAGCAGCTTAGATTCCGGGGGAACTGAAGCTTTCTTT.

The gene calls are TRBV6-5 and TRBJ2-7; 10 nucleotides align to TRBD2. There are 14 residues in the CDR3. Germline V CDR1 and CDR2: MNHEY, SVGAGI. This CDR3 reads CAARRLAGAYEQYF. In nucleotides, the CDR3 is TGTGCAGCAAGGAGGCTAGCGGGAGCCTACGAGCAGTACTTC.

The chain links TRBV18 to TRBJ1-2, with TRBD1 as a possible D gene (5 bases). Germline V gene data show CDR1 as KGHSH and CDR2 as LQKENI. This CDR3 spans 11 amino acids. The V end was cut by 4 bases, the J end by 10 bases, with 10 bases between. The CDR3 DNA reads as TGTGCCAGCTCACTTCCGACAGACTACACCTTC. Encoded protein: CASSLPTDYTF.

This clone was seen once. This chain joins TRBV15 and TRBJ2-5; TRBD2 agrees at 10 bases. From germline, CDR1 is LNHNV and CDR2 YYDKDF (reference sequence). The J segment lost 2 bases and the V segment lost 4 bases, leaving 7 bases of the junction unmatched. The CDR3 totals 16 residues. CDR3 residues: CATSIIAGGHQETQYF. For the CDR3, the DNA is TGTGCCACCAGCATAATAGCGGGGGGCCATCAAGAGACCCAGTACTTC.

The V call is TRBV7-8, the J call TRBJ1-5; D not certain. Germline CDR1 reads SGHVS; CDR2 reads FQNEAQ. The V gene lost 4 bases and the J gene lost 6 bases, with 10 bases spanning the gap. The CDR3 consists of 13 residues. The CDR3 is CASSSRTVQPQHF. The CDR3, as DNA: TGTGCCAGCAGCTCAAGAACAGTTCAGCCCCAGCATTTT.

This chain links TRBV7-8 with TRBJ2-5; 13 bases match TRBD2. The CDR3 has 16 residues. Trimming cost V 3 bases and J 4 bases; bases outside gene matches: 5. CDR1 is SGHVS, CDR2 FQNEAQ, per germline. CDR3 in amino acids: CASSFRLAGGGETQYF. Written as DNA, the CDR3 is TGTGCCAGCAGCTTTAGACTAGCGGGAGGAGGAGAGACCCAGTACTTC.

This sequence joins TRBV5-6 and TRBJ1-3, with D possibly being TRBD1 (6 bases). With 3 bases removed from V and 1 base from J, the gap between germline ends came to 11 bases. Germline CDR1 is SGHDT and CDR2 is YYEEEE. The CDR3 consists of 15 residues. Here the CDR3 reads CASSYTGYSGNTIYF. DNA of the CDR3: TGTGCCAGCAGCTATACAGGGTATTCTGGAAACACCATATATTTT.

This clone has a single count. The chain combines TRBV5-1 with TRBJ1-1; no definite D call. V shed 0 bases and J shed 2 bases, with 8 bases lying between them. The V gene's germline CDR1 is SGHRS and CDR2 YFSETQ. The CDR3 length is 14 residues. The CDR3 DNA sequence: TGCGCCAGCAGCTTGGCGGCGGCTAACACTGAAGCTTTCTTT. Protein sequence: CASSLAAANTEAFF.

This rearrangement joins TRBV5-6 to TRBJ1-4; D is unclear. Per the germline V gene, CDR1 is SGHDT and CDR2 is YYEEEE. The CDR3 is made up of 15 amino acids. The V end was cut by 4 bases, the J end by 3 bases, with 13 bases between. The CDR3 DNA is TGTGCCAGCAGCCCGACGGGGTGGTCTAATGAAAAACTGTTTTTT. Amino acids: CASSPTGWSNEKLFF.

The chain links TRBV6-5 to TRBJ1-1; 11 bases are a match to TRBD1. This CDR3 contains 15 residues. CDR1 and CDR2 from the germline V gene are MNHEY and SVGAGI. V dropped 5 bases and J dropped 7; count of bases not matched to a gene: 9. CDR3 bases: TGTGCCAGCAGTAAGGGACAGGGGGTGATCAATGAAGCTTTCTTT. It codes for CASSKGQGVINEAFF.

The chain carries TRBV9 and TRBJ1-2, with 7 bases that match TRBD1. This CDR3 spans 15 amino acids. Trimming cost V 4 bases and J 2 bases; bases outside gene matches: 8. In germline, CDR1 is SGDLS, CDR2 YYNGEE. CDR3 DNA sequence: TGTGCCAGCAGCCCCCCAGGGGGTTTGAACTATGGCTACACCTTC. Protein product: CASSPPGGLNYGYTF.

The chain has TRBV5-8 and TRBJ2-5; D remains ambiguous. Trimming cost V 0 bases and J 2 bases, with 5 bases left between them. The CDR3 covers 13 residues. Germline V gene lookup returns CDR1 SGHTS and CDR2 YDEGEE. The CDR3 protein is CASSLGQQETQYF. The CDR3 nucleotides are TGTGCCAGCAGCTTGGGTCAGCAAGAGACCCAGTACTTC.

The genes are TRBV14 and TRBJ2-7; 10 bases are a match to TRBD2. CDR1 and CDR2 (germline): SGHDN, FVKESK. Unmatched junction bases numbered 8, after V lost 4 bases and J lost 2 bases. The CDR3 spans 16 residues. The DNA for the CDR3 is TGTGCCAGCAGCCCTCGGACTAGCGGTGCGACCTACGAGCAGTACTTC. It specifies CASSPRTSGATYEQYF.

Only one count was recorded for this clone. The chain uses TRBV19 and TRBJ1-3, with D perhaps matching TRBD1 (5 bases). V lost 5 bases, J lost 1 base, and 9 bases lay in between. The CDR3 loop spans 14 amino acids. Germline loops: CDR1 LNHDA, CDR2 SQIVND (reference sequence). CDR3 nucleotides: TGTGCCAGTAGTTTACAGGCGTCTGGAAACACCATATATTTT. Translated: CASSLQASGNTIYF.

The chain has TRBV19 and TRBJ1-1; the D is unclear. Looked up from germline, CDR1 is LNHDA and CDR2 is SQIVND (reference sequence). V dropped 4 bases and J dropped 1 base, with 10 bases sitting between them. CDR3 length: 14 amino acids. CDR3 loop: CASSRYAGNTEAFF. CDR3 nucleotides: TGTGCCAGTAGTAGATATGCAGGGAACACTGAAGCTTTCTTT. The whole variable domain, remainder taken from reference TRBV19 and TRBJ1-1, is DGGITQSPKYLFRKEGQNVTLSCEQNLNHDAMYWYRQDPGQGLRLIYYSQIVNDFQKGDIAEGYSVSREKKESFPLTVTSAQKNPTAFYLCASSRYAGNTEAFFGQGTRLTVV.

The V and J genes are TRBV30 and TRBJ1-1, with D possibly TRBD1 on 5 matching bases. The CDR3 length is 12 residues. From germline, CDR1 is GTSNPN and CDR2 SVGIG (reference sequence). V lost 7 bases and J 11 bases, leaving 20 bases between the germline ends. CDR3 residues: CASSRGTHEAFF. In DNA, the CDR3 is TGTGCCTCCTCAAGGGGCACCCACGAGGCTTTCTTT. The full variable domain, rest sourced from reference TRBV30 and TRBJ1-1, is SQTIHQWPATLVQPVGSPLSLECTVEGTSNPNLYWYRQAAGRGLQLLFYSVGIGQISSEVPQNLSASRPQDRQFILSSKKLLLSDSGFYLCASSRGTHEAFFGQGTRLTVV.

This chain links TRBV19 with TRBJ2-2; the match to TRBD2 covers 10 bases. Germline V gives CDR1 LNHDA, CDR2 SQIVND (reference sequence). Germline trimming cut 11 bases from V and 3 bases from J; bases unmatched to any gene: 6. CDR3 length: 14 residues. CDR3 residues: CAVQRGGYTGELFF. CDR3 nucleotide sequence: TGTGCCGTGCAGCGGGGGGGTTACACCGGGGAGCTGTTTTTT.

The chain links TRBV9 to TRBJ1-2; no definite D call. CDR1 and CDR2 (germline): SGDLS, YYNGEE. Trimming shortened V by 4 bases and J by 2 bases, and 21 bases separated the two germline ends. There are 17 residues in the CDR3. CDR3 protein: CASSSPGGPGYNYGYTF. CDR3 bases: TGTGCCAGCAGCTCCCCCGGAGGTCCTGGTTACAACTATGGCTACACCTTC.

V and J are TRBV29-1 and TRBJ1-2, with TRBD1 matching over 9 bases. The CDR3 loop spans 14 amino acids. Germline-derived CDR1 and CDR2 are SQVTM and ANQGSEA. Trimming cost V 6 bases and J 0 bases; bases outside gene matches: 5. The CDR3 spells CSVEGQGANYGYTF. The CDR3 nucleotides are TGCAGCGTCGAGGGACAGGGAGCTAACTATGGCTACACCTTC.

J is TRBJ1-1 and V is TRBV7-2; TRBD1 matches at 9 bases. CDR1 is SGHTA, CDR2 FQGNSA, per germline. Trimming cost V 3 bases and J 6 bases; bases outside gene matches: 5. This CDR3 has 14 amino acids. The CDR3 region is CASSFTGGASEAFF. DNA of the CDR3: TGTGCCAGCAGCTTTACAGGGGGCGCTTCTGAAGCTTTCTTT.

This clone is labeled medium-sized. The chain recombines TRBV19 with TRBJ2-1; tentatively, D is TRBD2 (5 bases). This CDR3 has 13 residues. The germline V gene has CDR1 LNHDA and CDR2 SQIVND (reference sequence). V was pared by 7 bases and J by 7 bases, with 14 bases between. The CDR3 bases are TGTGCCAGTATCGGGCTAGCAGTGAATGAGCAGTTCTTC. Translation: CASIGLAVNEQFF.

For the CDR3, the DNA is TGTGCCAGCAGCGTAGAGGCCGCGGCACCCACTGAAGCTTTCTTT. Its protein is CASSVEAAAPTEAFF. This sequence joins TRBV9 and TRBJ1-1; D not certain. V lost 0 bases and J 4 bases, leaving 13 bases between the germline ends. The CDR3 has 15 residues. From germline, CDR1 is SGDLS and CDR2 YYNGEE.

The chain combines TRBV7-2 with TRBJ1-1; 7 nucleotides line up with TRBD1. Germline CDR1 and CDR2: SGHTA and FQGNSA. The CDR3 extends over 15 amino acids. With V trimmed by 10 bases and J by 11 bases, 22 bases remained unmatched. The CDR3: CATTIRGRRDQAAFF. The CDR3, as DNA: TGTGCCACCACGATTAGGGGGCGCAGGGACCAGGCGGCTTTCTTT.

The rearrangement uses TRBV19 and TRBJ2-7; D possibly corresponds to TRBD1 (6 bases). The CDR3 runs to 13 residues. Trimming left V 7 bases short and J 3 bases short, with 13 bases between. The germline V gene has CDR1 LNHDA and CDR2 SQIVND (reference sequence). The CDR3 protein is CASNSQGDYEQYF. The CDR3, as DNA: TGTGCCAGTAACTCACAGGGTGACTACGAGCAGTACTTC.

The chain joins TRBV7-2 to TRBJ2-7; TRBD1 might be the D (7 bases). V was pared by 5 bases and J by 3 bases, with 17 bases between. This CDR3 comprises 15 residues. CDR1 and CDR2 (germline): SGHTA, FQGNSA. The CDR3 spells CASSPRGDNLYEQYF. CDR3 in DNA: TGTGCCAGCAGCCCCAGGGGGGACAACCTCTACGAGCAGTACTTC.

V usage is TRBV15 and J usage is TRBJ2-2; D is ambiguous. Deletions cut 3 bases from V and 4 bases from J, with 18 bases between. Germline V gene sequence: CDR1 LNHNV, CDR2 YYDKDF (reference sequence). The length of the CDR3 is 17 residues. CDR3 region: CATSSTLGLPGTGELFF. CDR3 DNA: TGTGCCACCAGCAGTACCCTTGGCCTACCGGGCACCGGGGAGCTGTTTTTT.

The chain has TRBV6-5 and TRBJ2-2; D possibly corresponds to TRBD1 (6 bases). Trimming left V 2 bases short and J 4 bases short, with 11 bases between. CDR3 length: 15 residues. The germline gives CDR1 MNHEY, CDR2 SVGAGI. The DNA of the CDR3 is TGTGCCAGCAGTTACGTAGAGGGGGTCACCGGGGAGCTGTTTTTT. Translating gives CASSYVEGVTGELFF.

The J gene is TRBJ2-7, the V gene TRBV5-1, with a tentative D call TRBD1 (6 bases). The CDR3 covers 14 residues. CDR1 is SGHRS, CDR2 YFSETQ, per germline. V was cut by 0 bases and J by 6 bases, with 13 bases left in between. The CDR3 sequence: CASSLGPRGSEQYF. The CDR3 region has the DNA TGCGCCAGCAGCTTGGGGCCCAGGGGATCCGAGCAGTACTTC.

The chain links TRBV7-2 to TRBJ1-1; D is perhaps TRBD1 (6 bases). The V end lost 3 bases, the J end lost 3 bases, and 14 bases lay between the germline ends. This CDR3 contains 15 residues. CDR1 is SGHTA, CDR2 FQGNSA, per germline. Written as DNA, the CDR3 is TGTGCCAGCAGCTTTAGGCAGGGGTTTGACACTGAAGCTTTCTTT. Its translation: CASSFRQGFDTEAFF.